This TCR beta chain was sequenced in a study of CD8 T cells in ankylosing spondylitis. At least ten counts were recorded for this clonotype. Antigen: not known. CDR1 and CDR2 (germline): SGHTA, FQGNSA. The CDR3 has 13 amino acids. Trimming took 5 bases from V and 0 from J, leaving 7 bases between them. TCRdb used MiXCR to reprocess the 5' RACE reads, holding one entry per CDR3 protein. The sample gives some 800,000 distinct CDR3 sequences, about 11% of which show up once; approximately 0.46% is in the top ten. General study points: The study identified a TCR beta motif of fewer than 10 highly homologous variants that appeared characteristic of ankylosing spondylitis blood.

The receptor comes from a male donor with ankylosing spondylitis. The chain employs TRBV7-2 and TRBJ1-2; D is uncertain. The sequencing sample was made of blood, either unsorted or a sorted T cell fraction (not recorded which). In nucleotides, the CDR3 is TGTGCCAGCAGCCCCGACGCTAACTATGGCTACACCTTC. Amino acid sequence: CASSPDANYGYTF.